This passage covers 31 T cell receptor beta chains from one sample sequenced in a study of PD-1 blockade in classical Hodgkin lymphoma. Brentuximab vedotin exposure varied among the patients, all of whom had relapsed after autologous stem cell transplantation. Generated by immunoSEQ multiplex PCR, the TCRdb table keeps only in-frame clones and is missing some. The data hold approximately 51,000 clones, with just under 75% observed a single time. The source was peripheral blood mononuclear cells (PBMCs), collected before the second cycle of nivolumab. These receptors were collected from a human donor with classical Hodgkin lymphoma.

The chain carries TRBV6-6 and TRBJ2-7, with D maybe TRBD2 (5 bases). The germline V gene encodes CDR1 MNHNY and CDR2 SVGAGI (reference sequence). V was cut by 5 bases and J by 2 bases, with 13 bases left in between. CDR3 size: 14 residues. The CDR3 DNA sequence: TGTGCCAGCAGTCCGAGGACGGGGACCTACGAGCAGTACTTC. Protein: CASSPRTGTYEQYF.

The chain carries TRBV7-2 and TRBJ2-7, with a tentative D call TRBD1 (5 bases). This CDR3 has 13 residues. V lost 5 bases and J lost 0, with 8 bases in between. Germline CDR1 and CDR2: SGHTA and FQGNSA. The CDR3 sequence is CASSVQGSYEQYF. The CDR3 DNA follows: TGTGCCAGCAGCGTTCAGGGCTCCTACGAGCAGTACTTC. Drawing the rest from reference TRBV7-2 and TRBJ2-7, the complete variable domain is GAGVSQSPSNKVTEKGKDVELRCDPISGHTALYWYRQSLGQGLEFLIYFQGNSAPDKSGLPSDRFSAERTGGSVSTLTIQRTQQEDSAVYLCASSVQGSYEQYFGPGTRLTVT.

This rearrangement joins TRBV7-2 to TRBJ1-2, with D uncertain. This CDR3 region has 15 residues. Trimming took off 5 bases at V and 3 bases at J, with 16 bases between the two ends. The germline gives CDR1 SGHTA, CDR2 FQGNSA. CDR3 amino acids: CASSQSGVGHYGYTF. CDR3 nucleotide sequence: TGTGCCAGCAGCCAAAGCGGCGTAGGGCACTATGGCTACACCTTC.

In this sample, this clone turned up once. J is TRBJ1-5 and V is TRBV27; D remains unclear. This CDR3 is built from 17 residues. CDR1 is MNHEY and CDR2 is SMNVEV in the germline V gene (reference sequence). The V end lost 6 bases, the J end lost 2 bases, and 20 bases lay between the germline ends. Here the CDR3 DNA reads TGTGCCAGCAGCACCCGCGTTGGAACAACAGGCAATCAGCCCCAGCATTTT. Encoded protein: CASSTRVGTTGNQPQHF.

This chain links TRBV6-6 with TRBJ2-7; 12 bases are shared with TRBD2. The ends lost 3 bases at V and 4 bases at J; junction bases unmatched: 1. CDR1 is MNHNY, CDR2 SVGAGI, per germline (reference sequence). CDR3 size: 14 residues. CDR3 amino acids: CASSYGLAGYEQYF. The CDR3 DNA is TGTGCCAGCAGTTATGGACTAGCGGGATACGAGCAGTACTTC.

This clone turned up a few times. The rearrangement uses TRBV7-9 and TRBJ1-2, with a possible D match to TRBD1 (6 bases). Germline values: CDR1 SEHNR, CDR2 FQNEAQ (reference sequence). The CDR3 sequence is 15 residues long. Trimming removed 0 bases from V and 5 bases from J, with 13 bases in between. The CDR3 DNA reads TGTGCCAGCAGCTTAGCCCTCGACAGGTCGTATGGCTACACCTTC. It is translated as CASSLALDRSYGYTF. The full variable domain, completed using reference TRBV7-9 and TRBJ1-2, is DTGVSQNPRHKITKRGQNVTFRCDPISEHNRLYWYRQTLGQGPEFLTYFQNEAQLEKSRLLSDRFSAERPKGSFSTLEIQRTEQGDSAMYLCASSLALDRSYGYTFGSGTRLTVV.

Sample share makes this clone medium-sized. The chain links TRBV28 to TRBJ1-1; weak D call: TRBD1 (6 bases). Trimming left V 6 bases short and J 11 bases short, with 13 bases between. The CDR3 sequence is 11 residues long. The germline CDR1 and CDR2 sequences are MDHEN and SYDVKM. CDR3 in DNA: TGTGCCAGCAGCCAGGGGTTGGGCGCTTTCTTT. It is translated as CASSQGLGAFF.

The V gene is TRBV5-1, the J gene TRBJ2-7; possibly TRBD1 for D (7 bases). CDR1 is SGHRS, CDR2 YFSETQ, per germline. Deletions cut 3 bases from V and 5 bases from J, with 18 bases between. CDR3 length: 15 amino acids. The CDR3 nucleotides read TGCGCCAGCAGCTACAGGGGCGGGATATTCGACGAGCAGTACTTC. Its translation is CASSYRGGIFDEQYF.

This chain uses TRBV14 with TRBJ2-1; 12 nucleotides agree with TRBD2. J lost 5 bases, V lost 3 bases, and 8 bases had no gene match. This CDR3 has 17 amino acids. CDR1 and CDR2 from the germline V gene are SGHDN and FVKESK. This chain's CDR3 is CASSQRLAGVFNNEQFF. CDR3 bases: TGTGCCAGCAGCCAGAGACTAGCGGGAGTGTTCAACAATGAGCAGTTCTTC.

This clone was detected only once. A junction end diverges from the germline sequence, so it may reflect a read error. V and J are TRBV29-1 and TRBJ1-5, with D maybe TRBD1 (6 bases). There are 13 residues in the CDR3. Germline V gene data show CDR1 as SQVTM and CDR2 as ANQGSEA. CDR3 nucleotide sequence: TGCAGCGTCGAAGAGGACAGATATCAGCCCCAGCATTTT. Translation: CSVEEDRYQPQHF.

This clone came up once. The rearrangement uses TRBV6-5 and TRBJ1-2; 8 nucleotides line up with TRBD1. Trimming took 5 bases from V and 6 from J; bases not matched to a gene: 8. This CDR3 has 14 residues. Germline CDR1 reads MNHEY; CDR2 reads SVGAGI. CDR3 sequence: CASSKQGQGNGYTF. The CDR3 nucleotides read TGTGCCAGCAGTAAACAAGGACAGGGTAATGGCTACACCTTC.

This rearrangement joins TRBV6-6 to TRBJ1-2; possible D gene TRBD1, 6 bases. The CDR3 extends over 14 amino acids. CDR1 and CDR2 from the germline V gene are MNHNY and SVGAGI (reference sequence). The V and J ends lost 6 bases and 10 bases respectively, with 21 bases between them. The CDR3 loop is CASRPPRDISDYTF. The CDR3 nucleotides are TGTGCCAGCAGACCCCCCCGGGACATAAGCGACTACACCTTC.

The chain joins TRBV10-3 to TRBJ2-6; TRBD2 is a possible D gene (6 bases). Germline assignment: CDR1 ENHRY and CDR2 SYGVKD. The V and J ends lost 10 bases and 1 base respectively, with 11 bases between them. The CDR3 sequence is 14 residues long. CDR3 bases: TGTGCCACCCCGGGACTTTCTGGGGCCAACGTCCTGACTTTC. This gives the protein CATPGLSGANVLTF.

V is TRBV18 and J is TRBJ2-4, with 11 bases lining up with TRBD1. After removal of 0 bases from V and 3 bases from J, the junction contained 4 bases not matched to a gene. The CDR3 consists of 17 residues. Germline-derived CDR1 and CDR2 are KGHSH and LQKENI. This CDR3 reads CASSPPDRGLIKNIQYF. The CDR3 region has the DNA TGTGCCAGCTCACCACCGGACAGGGGGCTTATCAAAAACATTCAGTACTTC. Together with reference TRBV18 and TRBJ2-4, the CDR3 gives the full variable domain: NAGVMQNPRHLVRRRGQEARLRCSPMKGHSHVYWYRQLPEEGLKFMVYLQKENIIDESGMPKERFSAEFPKEGPSILRIQQVVRGDSAAYFCASSPPDRGLIKNIQYFGAGTRLSVL.

The chain recombines TRBV7-2 with TRBJ2-7, with D unresolved. Germline assignment: CDR1 SGHTA and CDR2 FQGNSA. V lost 1 base, J lost 2 bases, and 9 bases lay in between. The CDR3 consists of 14 residues. CDR3: CASSLGAGPYEQYF. CDR3 nucleotides: TGTGCCAGCAGCTTAGGGGCAGGTCCCTACGAGCAGTACTTC.

V and J are TRBV29-1 and TRBJ2-1; TRBD2 is a possible D gene (5 bases). V gave up 1 base and J gave up 15 bases, with 16 bases separating them. This CDR3 contains 12 residues. Germline V gene sequence: CDR1 SQVTM, CDR2 ANQGSEA. CDR3 protein: CSVEALGSSRFF. The CDR3, as DNA: TGCAGCGTTGAAGCTCTAGGGAGCAGTCGGTTCTTC.

The chain employs TRBV2 and TRBJ1-4; TRBD1 matches 8 bases. Looked up from germline, CDR1 is SNHLY and CDR2 is FYNNEI. CDR3 length: 14 residues. Trimming cost V 7 bases and J 4 bases; bases outside gene matches: 5. CDR3 sequence (DNA): TGTGCCAGCAATAGGGGACAGGATAATGAAAAACTGTTTTTT. This translates into CASNRGQDNEKLFF. Full variable domain (missing parts from reference TRBV2 and TRBJ1-4): EPEVTQTPSHQVTQMGQEVILRCVPISNHLYFYWYRQILGQKVEFLVSFYNNEISEKSEIFDDQFSVERPDGSNFTLKIRSTKLEDSAMYFCASNRGQDNEKLFFGSGTQLSVL.

The V call is TRBV2, the J call TRBJ1-5; the match to TRBD1 covers 7 bases. The germline gives CDR1 SNHLY, CDR2 FYNNEI. Trimming cost V 4 bases and J 4 bases; bases outside gene matches: 10. The CDR3 runs 16 residues. The CDR3 spells CASSAVAGGSNQPQHF. CDR3 DNA: TGTGCCAGCAGTGCGGTGGCAGGGGGGTCAAATCAGCCCCAGCATTTT.

This clone was observed a few times. This chain connects TRBV7-9 to TRBJ1-1, with a possible D match to TRBD1 (5 bases). Germline loops: CDR1 SEHNR, CDR2 FQNEAQ (reference sequence). With 3 bases removed from V and 11 bases from J, the gap between germline ends came to 19 bases. The CDR3 covers 14 residues. CDR3 residues: CASSFVGPGAGAFF. CDR3 sequence (DNA): TGTGCCAGCAGCTTTGTGGGGCCAGGCGCCGGGGCTTTCTTT.

A few counts support this clone. The chain joins TRBV28 to TRBJ1-1; D might be TRBD1 (5 bases). This CDR3 region has 11 residues. The V end lost 8 bases, the J end lost 6 bases, and 10 bases lay between the germline ends. Germline V gives CDR1 MDHEN, CDR2 SYDVKM. The DNA for the CDR3 is TGTGCCAGCCGCGGGGGTCCTGAAGCTTTCTTT. As protein: CASRGGPEAFF. The variable domain in full, with the rest retrieved from reference TRBV28 and TRBJ1-1, is DVKVTQSSRYLVKRTGEKVFLECVQDMDHENMFWYRQDPGLGLRLIYFSYDVKMKEKGDIPEGYSVSREKKERFSLILESASTNQTSMYLCASRGGPEAFFGQGTRLTVV.

V and J are TRBV6-5 and TRBJ2-7, with D tentatively TRBD2 (5 bases). Germline V gene lookup returns CDR1 MNHEY and CDR2 SVGAGI. The CDR3 totals 12 residues. With 6 bases removed from V and 4 bases from J, the gap between germline ends came to 10 bases. For the CDR3, the DNA is TGTGCCAGCAGCGAGATAGCGTACGAGCAGTACTTC. This sequence encodes CASSEIAYEQYF.

In its sample, this clone was seen a few times. This sequence joins TRBV6-6 and TRBJ2-7; 10 bases fit TRBD1. V gave up 6 bases and J gave up 4 bases; unmatched junction bases: 9. The CDR3 sequence is 15 residues long. CDR1 and CDR2 (germline): MNHNY, SVGAGI (reference sequence). For the CDR3, the DNA is TGTGCCAGCAGAACGCGGACAGGGGGGCTTTACGAGCAGTACTTC. This sequence encodes CASRTRTGGLYEQYF.

The chain joins TRBV4-1 to TRBJ1-1; D is ambiguous. This CDR3 region has 15 residues. Deletions cut 4 bases from V and 3 bases from J, with 15 bases between. CDR1 MGHRA and CDR2 YSYEKL come from the germline V gene. This CDR3 is CASSLVEGWDTEAFF. In DNA, the CDR3 is TGCGCCAGCAGCCTAGTGGAGGGTTGGGACACTGAAGCTTTCTTT.

This chain joins TRBV6-6 and TRBJ2-7; 9 nucleotides match TRBD1. There are 15 residues in the CDR3. The germline V gene has CDR1 MNHNY and CDR2 SVGAGI (reference sequence). J gave up 6 bases and V 8 bases, and 14 bases lay outside the gene matches. The CDR3 spells CASLGPGQGLSEQYF. CDR3 DNA sequence: TGTGCCAGCCTAGGACCGGGACAGGGCCTCTCCGAGCAGTACTTC.

The gene calls are TRBV2 and TRBJ2-7, with D perhaps matching TRBD1 (6 bases). V was pared by 10 bases and J by 1 base, with 14 bases between. CDR1 SNHLY and CDR2 FYNNEI come from the germline V gene. The CDR3 sequence is 13 residues long. The CDR3 DNA reads as TGTGCCATTACCCGGACAGATTCCTACGAGCAGTACTTC. This translates into CAITRTDSYEQYF.

This chain uses TRBV6-5 with TRBJ2-7; D might be TRBD1 (5 bases). Trimming took off 2 bases at V and 1 base at J, with 12 bases between the two ends. The CDR3 is 15 amino acids. The germline CDR1 and CDR2 sequences are MNHEY and SVGAGI. DNA for the CDR3: TGTGCCAGCAGTTACGGCTCAGGGTGGTCCTACGAGCAGTACTTC. This codes for CASSYGSGWSYEQYF.

The chain carries TRBV13 and TRBJ2-7, with 7 bases matching TRBD1. V gave up 10 bases and J gave up 5 bases; unmatched junction bases: 11. The CDR3 contains 13 residues. CDR1 PRHDT and CDR2 FYEKMQ come from the germline V gene (reference sequence). The CDR3 loop is CATRRTGTNEQYF. The CDR3 DNA follows: TGTGCCACCCGGCGGACAGGAACCAACGAGCAGTACTTC.

J is TRBJ2-7 and V is TRBV28, with D possibly being TRBD1 or TRBD2 (5 bases each). CDR1 MDHEN and CDR2 SYDVKM come from the germline V gene. V lost 4 bases and J lost 2, with 15 bases in between. This CDR3 has 15 residues. CDR3 in DNA: TGTGCCAGCAGTTCCCTGGGGACGCCTACCTACGAGCAGTACTTC. Its translation is CASSSLGTPTYEQYF.

This clone showed up just once. The V call is TRBV30, the J call TRBJ2-6; D is undetermined. Trimming shortened V by 2 bases and J by 0 bases, and 8 bases separated the two germline ends. Germline CDR1 reads GTSNPN; CDR2 reads SVGIG (reference sequence). The CDR3 covers 15 residues. The CDR3 DNA sequence: TGTGCCTGGAGTCGGACGGACTCTGGGGCCAACGTCCTGACTTTC. Encoded protein: CAWSRTDSGANVLTF.

The gene calls are TRBV10-3 and TRBJ2-1; D gene uncertain. V lost 0 bases to trimming and J lost 9 bases, with 24 bases between them. The CDR3 totals 18 residues. Germline V gene data show CDR1 as ENHRY and CDR2 as SYGVKD. CDR3 sequence (DNA): TGTGCCATCAGTGAGTCGAATGTTTTGGTTCGCGGAATCCCTGAGCAGTTCTTC. Protein sequence: CAISESNVLVRGIPEQFF.

This clone was seen once. Compared with germline, one end of the junction differs, possibly owing to a read error. This chain joins TRBV7-9 and TRBJ2-5; tentative D call: TRBD2 (5 bases). Germline V gene sequence: CDR1 SEHNR, CDR2 FQNEAQ (reference sequence). This CDR3 is 11 amino acids long. CDR3 loop: CASSREDTQYF. DNA for the CDR3: TGTGCCAGCAGCCGGGAAGATACCCAGTACTTC.